Listed below are T cell receptor beta chains from one sample, sequenced in a study of Graves' ophthalmopathy and Graves' hyperthyroidism. TCRdb re-analysed the multiplex PCR reads in MiXCR, keeping a single row per CDR3 protein. This table holds approximately 1.2 million distinct CDR3 sequences, about 35% found once. The sequencing sample was made of peripheral blood or thyroid tissue (not recorded which). Source of these receptors: an adult man with Graves' hyperthyroidism. CDR3s include the opening cysteine and the closing phenylalanine or tryptophan. D genes are given only for firm matches. Clone sizes are given selectively: once, few, many, or a class where the clone is expanded.

J gene | clone size | V gene | D gene | CDR3 DNA | CDR3 protein
TRBJ2-2 | many | TRBV19 | - | TGTGCCAGTAGTATGTCTGGGGGCTTGAACACCGGGGAGCTGTTTTTT | CASSMSGGLNTGELFF
TRBJ1-5 | many | TRBV12-3/TRBV12-4 | - | TGTGCCAGCAGTCCACCTAGGGCAGGCAATCAGCCCCAGCATTTT | CASSPPRAGNQPQHF
TRBJ1-5 | many | TRBV19 | - | TGTGCCAGTAGTATCGCCAGCAATCAGCCCCAGCATTTT | CASSIASNQPQHF
TRBJ2-7 | - | TRBV7-9 | - | TGTGCCAGCAGCCGTCAGACGGCTACCTACGAGCAGTACTTC | CASSRQTATYEQYF
TRBJ2-2 | few | TRBV5-1 | TRBD2 | TGCGCCAGCAGCTTGATGGGGGGGGCGAACACCGGGGAGCTGTTTTTT | CASSLMGGANTGELFF
TRBJ2-5 | few | TRBV20-1 | TRBD2 | TGCAGTGCTAGAGGAAGCGGGGGGGTCCGAGAGACCCAGTACTTC | CSARGSGGVRETQYF
TRBJ2-7 | - | TRBV28 | - | TGTGCCAGCAGTTTGTGGGACCAGAGGTCCTACGAGCAGTACTTC | CASSLWDQRSYEQYF
TRBJ1-2 | - | TRBV7-9 | TRBD1 | TGTGCCAGCAGCTGTCTCCCGGGACAGGGAGTGAGCTATGGCTACACCTTC | CASSCLPGQGVSYGYTF
TRBJ2-2 | many | TRBV25-1 | TRBD2 | TGTGCCAGCAGTGAACGAAGTGGTAGCGGGATGAACACCGGGGAGCTGTTTTTT | CASSERSGSGMNTGELFF
TRBJ1-2 | - | TRBV25-1 | - | TGTGCCAGCAGTGACATAGGCGATAACTATGGCTACACCTTC | CASSDIGDNYGYTF
TRBJ2-7 | many | TRBV7-2 | - | TGTGCCAGCAGTCCCGGGGGGCGGAGTACCTACGAGCAGTACTTC | CASSPGGRSTYEQYF
TRBJ1-1 | - | TRBV2 | TRBD1 | TGTGCCAGCAGCTCTGACAGGGTTCGGGGGACTGAAGCTTTCTTT | CASSSDRVRGTEAFF
TRBJ2-6 | many | TRBV10-3 | - | TGTGCCATCAGTGAGTCCCGGGCGTCTGGGGCCAACGTCCTGACTTTC | CAISESRASGANVLTF
TRBJ2-5 | - | TRBV20-1 | TRBD2 | TGCAGTCCCAAAGCGGGAGTCAGTGAGACCCAGTACTTC | CSPKAGVSETQYF
TRBJ2-2 | few | TRBV11-2 | TRBD2 | TGTGCCAGCAGCTCCCGGACTAGGAACACCGGGGAGCTGTTTTTT | CASSSRTRNTGELFF
TRBJ2-7 | - | TRBV20-1 | TRBD2 | TGCAGTGCTGGGGGTATGAAGCGGGAGAGCGAGCAGCACTTC | CSAGGMKRESEQHF
TRBJ1-6 | few | TRBV7-9 | - | TGTGCCAGCAGCTTTCAGGGGACCTATTCACCCCTCCACTTT | CASSFQGTYSPLHF
TRBJ1-6 | few | TRBV5-4 | - | TGTGCCAGCAGACCCGCCACCGTGGGGGCGGAATCACCCCTCCACTTT | CASRPATVGAESPLHF
TRBJ2-3 | few | TRBV7-9 | TRBD2 | TGTGCCAGCAGCTTCGCGGGGGGATCCACAGATACGCAGTATTTT | CASSFAGGSTDTQYF
TRBJ1-2 | many | TRBV5-6 | - | TGTGCCAGCAGCTTGTCCATTAGTGACAGGACGACCTATGGCTACACCTTC | CASSLSISDRTTYGYTF
TRBJ2-2 | many | TRBV29-1 | - | TGCAGCGTTGTGGGGGTCAACACCGGGGAGCTGTTTTTT | CSVVGVNTGELFF
TRBJ1-5 | many | TRBV12-3/TRBV12-4 | - | TGTGCCAGCAGTTTGGCGGCAGTCAATCAGCCCCAGCATTTT | CASSLAAVNQPQHF
TRBJ2-6 | many | TRBV7-9 | - | TGTGCCAGCACCACCTCTGGGGCCAACGTCCTGACTTTC | CASTTSGANVLTF